The 9 T cell receptor beta chains presented below share a single source sample, sequenced in a study of response to subunit inactivated influenza vaccine. TCRdb processed the RT-PCR reads anew with MiXCR; each CDR3 protein has one entry. The sample yields over 150,000 distinct CDR3 sequences, around 15% seen once. This specimen consisted of CD8+ T cells sorted from PBMCs, obtained around 5 days after vaccination. The receptor source for this set is a man aged 50 to 59 who received an inactivated influenza vaccine.

This clonotype was seen a handful of times. The chain recombines TRBV5-1 with TRBJ2-7; 9 bases align to TRBD1. CDR3 length equals 15 residues. The ends lost 4 bases at V and 4 bases at J; junction bases unmatched: 9. Germline-derived CDR1 and CDR2 are SGHRS and YFSETQ. CDR3 protein: CASSAAGTGTYEQYF. The CDR3 nucleotides are TGCGCCAGCAGCGCCGCCGGGACAGGGACTTACGAGCAGTACTTC.

In its sample, this clonotype was seen a few times. The chain links TRBV3-1 to TRBJ1-2; a possible D gene is TRBD1 (5 bases). Trimming removed 0 bases at V and 3 bases at J, with 17 bases between. The V gene's germline CDR1 is LGHDT and CDR2 YNNKEL (reference sequence). The CDR3 is made up of 17 amino acids. The chain's CDR3 is CASSQDSRQGVYYGYTF. The CDR3 bases are TGTGCCAGCAGCCAAGATAGTCGGCAGGGAGTATACTATGGCTACACCTTC.

This chain uses TRBV6-1 with TRBJ1-2, with 10 bases that match TRBD1. After removal of 4 bases from V and 4 bases from J, the junction contained 6 bases not matched to a gene. Germline CDR1 MNHNS, CDR2 SASEGT. The CDR3 contains 15 residues. The CDR3 region has the DNA TGTGCCAGCAGTGTCGACAGGGGGCTTGTCTATGGCTACACCTTC. It specifies CASSVDRGLVYGYTF.

The gene calls are TRBV12-3 or TRBV12-4 and TRBJ1-1; D is undetermined. The CDR3 spans 13 residues. V lost 1 base and J 11 bases, leaving 14 bases between the germline ends. The CDR3 sequence: CASSLGWALGAFF. DNA of the CDR3: TGTGCCAGCAGTTTAGGGTGGGCGTTGGGCGCTTTCTTT.

This clonotype was detected a few times. The V call is TRBV4-3, the J call TRBJ1-1; 10 bases are a match to TRBD1. The CDR3 is 15 amino acids. With V trimmed by 3 bases and J by 5 bases, 6 bases remained unmatched. Per germline, CDR1 LGHNA and CDR2 YSLEER. CDR3 amino acids: CASSQDRDRGTEAFF. Here the CDR3 DNA reads TGCGCCAGCAGCCAGGATCGGGACAGGGGAACTGAAGCTTTCTTT.

In its sample, this clonotype was seen a few times. The rearrangement joins TRBV20-1 to TRBJ2-5; 10 bases are a match to TRBD1. The CDR3 is 15 residues long. J was trimmed by 2 bases and V by 4 bases; bases with no gene match: 7. Germline CDR1 is DFQATT and CDR2 is SNEGSKA (reference sequence). The CDR3 reads CSANDRGQNQETQYF. The CDR3 DNA is TGCAGTGCTAACGACAGGGGGCAGAATCAAGAGACCCAGTACTTC.

The chain has TRBV2 and TRBJ2-7; 10 nucleotides align to TRBD1. Germline-derived CDR1 and CDR2 are SNHLY and FYNNEI. The V segment lost 2 bases and the J segment 4 bases; nucleotides outside the gene matches: 5. The CDR3 consists of 15 residues. This CDR3 is CASSELGQGFYEQYF. DNA of the CDR3: TGTGCCAGCAGTGAATTGGGACAGGGGTTTTACGAGCAGTACTTC. Filled out from reference TRBV2 and TRBJ2-7, the complete variable domain reads EPEVTQTPSHQVTQMGQEVILRCVPISNHLYFYWYRQILGQKVEFLVSFYNNEISEKSEIFDDQFSVERPDGSNFTLKIRSTKLEDSAMYFCASSELGQGFYEQYFGPGTRLTVT.

The chain has TRBV9 and TRBJ2-3; TRBD2 matches 7 bases. The V segment lost 7 bases and the J segment 4 bases; nucleotides outside the gene matches: 6. In germline, CDR1 is SGDLS, CDR2 YYNGEE. The CDR3 loop spans 13 amino acids. The CDR3 reads CASAGGGADTQYF. CDR3 coding DNA: TGTGCCAGCGCCGGCGGGGGAGCAGATACGCAGTATTTT.

This clonotype was picked up a small number of times. The chain is built from TRBV28 and TRBJ2-7, with 7 positions matching TRBD1. The germline gives CDR1 MDHEN, CDR2 SYDVKM. The CDR3 is made up of 14 amino acids. Losses at the gene ends were 3 bases for V and 5 bases for J; bases not matched to a gene: 7. The CDR3 nucleotides are TGTGCCAGCAGTTTCCTAAACAGGGGACACGAGCAGTACTTC. Translation gives CASSFLNRGHEQYF.